Listed below are T cell receptor beta chains from one sample, sequenced in a study of T cell responses to AZD1222 COVID-19 vaccine. This table comes from immunoSEQ multiplex PCR, and its TCRdb copy is limited to in-frame clones, with some not included. The sample has some 200,000 clones, approximately 94% seen once. Material: peripheral blood, obtained 28 days after the second dose of the MenACWY control vaccine. The source is an adult who received the MenACWY meningococcal vaccine as a control. Each CDR3 is given with its conserved first and last residue. The order of the fields is V gene, CDR3 protein.

V gene: TRBV24-1; CDR3 protein: CATPRQYMNTEAFF
V gene: TRBV4-1; CDR3 protein: CASSQIDVADSSNEKLFF
V gene: TRBV27; CDR3 protein: CASSRDSSYEQYF
V gene: TRBV28; CDR3 protein: CASSLAGGDGYTF
V gene: TRBV3-1/TRBV3-2; CDR3 protein: CASSRTGITYGYTF
V gene: TRBV6-1; CDR3 protein: CASSDLPSEQYF
V gene: TRBV7-9; CDR3 protein: CASSLLEGPTGELFF
V gene: TRBV2; CDR3 protein: CASREDRALSYEQYF
V gene: TRBV7-8; CDR3 protein: CASSPRGENSPLHF
V gene: TRBV7-2; CDR3 protein: CASSFQGTSGGVSTDTQYF
V gene: TRBV10-3; CDR3 protein: CAIRTPKRWSEQFF
V gene: TRBV4-1; CDR3 protein: CASSQEVRTGPSPLHF
V gene: TRBV28; CDR3 protein: CASKGSGLGEQFF
V gene: TRBV27; CDR3 protein: CASSLRHRGLFYGYTF
V gene: TRBV27; CDR3 protein: CASSLFHGDTQYF
V gene: TRBV6-2/TRBV6-3; CDR3 protein: CASRPSGAASTDTQYF
V gene: TRBV5-5; CDR3 protein: CASSPTGSEKLFF
V gene: TRBV6-5; CDR3 protein: CAALYDTSTDTQYF
V gene: TRBV9; CDR3 protein: CASSVDPGQNTEAFF
V gene: TRBV18; CDR3 protein: CASSLYSGGSVNTEAFF
V gene: TRBV28; CDR3 protein: CASTKVLIRRYGYTF
V gene: TRBV6-5; CDR3 protein: CASSSDRNQPQHF
V gene: TRBV21-1; CDR3 protein: CTQPGLAHTSEQFF
V gene: TRBV27; CDR3 protein: CASSLRGAGTEAFF
V gene: TRBV28; CDR3 protein: CASNNGQGNGYTF
V gene: TRBV27; CDR3 protein: CASSTLADTDTQYF
V gene: TRBV30; CDR3 protein: CAWSRNNSPLHF